A selection of T cell receptor beta chains follows, all from one sample in a study of T cell responses to AZD1222 COVID-19 vaccine. Sequencing used immunoSEQ multiplex PCR; TCRdb keeps in-frame clones, though not all of them. In the table there are more than 95,000 clones, roughly 90% of which are singletons. Sequencing was performed on peripheral blood, taken on day 0 of AZD1222 vaccination. Source of these receptors: an adult in good health. Both conserved end residues are part of each CDR3. Each record gives: D gene, clone size, J gene, CDR3 length, V gene, CDR3 DNA, CDR3 protein. The D gene is left open where the match is weak. The listing skips clone size in some rows; elsewhere it reads once, few, many or a size class.

d_call: TRBD1
clone_size: -
j_call: TRBJ1-1
cdr3_length: 12
v_call: TRBV19
cdr3_nt: TGTGCCAGTAGTCTCGACAGGGGGAGAGCTTTCTTT
cdr3_aa: CASSLDRGRAFF

d_call: TRBD1
clone_size: -
j_call: TRBJ2-3
cdr3_length: 15
v_call: TRBV7-9
cdr3_nt: TGTGCCAGCAGCCTGGGGACAGGCAGCACAGATACGCAGTATTTT
cdr3_aa: CASSLGTGSTDTQYF

d_call: -
clone_size: -
j_call: TRBJ1-6
cdr3_length: 15
v_call: TRBV6-1
cdr3_nt: TGTGCCAGCAGTGAATTAGTACCGAGCGATTCACCCCTCCACTTT
cdr3_aa: CASSELVPSDSPLHF

d_call: TRBD1
clone_size: -
j_call: TRBJ2-1
cdr3_length: 16
v_call: TRBV6-1
cdr3_nt: TGTGCCAGCAGTGAAGGGGGGACAGCATTTTACAATGAGCAGTTCTTC
cdr3_aa: CASSEGGTAFYNEQFF

d_call: TRBD1
clone_size: -
j_call: TRBJ1-6
cdr3_length: 15
v_call: TRBV6-1
cdr3_nt: TGTGCCAGCAGTGACAGACAGGGTTTAGGGTCACCCCTCCACTTT
cdr3_aa: CASSDRQGLGSPLHF

d_call: -
clone_size: -
j_call: TRBJ2-3
cdr3_length: 14
v_call: TRBV7-8
cdr3_nt: TGTGCCAGCAGCTTAATGGGGCGCACAGATACGCAGTATTTT
cdr3_aa: CASSLMGRTDTQYF

d_call: TRBD1
clone_size: -
j_call: TRBJ1-2
cdr3_length: 14
v_call: TRBV6-5
cdr3_nt: TGTGCCAGCAGATCGACAGGGGATGGCTATGGCTACACCTTC
cdr3_aa: CASRSTGDGYGYTF

d_call: TRBD1
clone_size: -
j_call: TRBJ1-3
cdr3_length: 13
v_call: TRBV9
cdr3_nt: TGTGCCAGCAGACCGGGACAGGGAAACACCATATATTTT
cdr3_aa: CASRPGQGNTIYF

d_call: -
clone_size: -
j_call: TRBJ1-6
cdr3_length: 16
v_call: TRBV7-8
cdr3_nt: TGTGCCAGCAGCGATATGGGGCGCTCCTATAATTCACCCCTCCACTTT
cdr3_aa: CASSDMGRSYNSPLHF

d_call: -
clone_size: once
j_call: TRBJ1-6
cdr3_length: 17
v_call: TRBV9
cdr3_nt: TGTGCCAGCAGCGTAGGTGGAGAGAGCTCCTATAATTCACCCCTCCACTTT
cdr3_aa: CASSVGGESSYNSPLHF

d_call: -
clone_size: -
j_call: TRBJ2-7
cdr3_length: 14
v_call: TRBV27
cdr3_nt: TGTGCCAGCAGAATGGGACATGGAAGCTACGAGCAGTACTTC
cdr3_aa: CASRMGHGSYEQYF

d_call: TRBD1
clone_size: -
j_call: TRBJ1-2
cdr3_length: 13
v_call: TRBV9
cdr3_nt: TGTGCCAGCAGCACAGGGGAAGGCTATGGCTACACCTTC
cdr3_aa: CASSTGEGYGYTF

d_call: -
clone_size: -
j_call: TRBJ2-7
cdr3_length: 13
v_call: TRBV7-8
cdr3_nt: TGTGCCAGCAGCTTAGAGGACACCTACGAGCAGTACTTC
cdr3_aa: CASSLEDTYEQYF

d_call: TRBD2
clone_size: -
j_call: TRBJ2-3
cdr3_length: 17
v_call: TRBV9
cdr3_nt: TGTGCCAGCAGCCCCCTGCGTGGAGCGGGAGGGCCCCAGACGCAGTATTTT
cdr3_aa: CASSPLRGAGGPQTQYF

d_call: -
clone_size: -
j_call: TRBJ2-7
cdr3_length: 13
v_call: TRBV12-3/TRBV12-4
cdr3_nt: TGTGCCAGCAGCACCGGGACGGCCTACGAGCAGTACTTC
cdr3_aa: CASSTGTAYEQYF

d_call: -
clone_size: once
j_call: TRBJ1-5
cdr3_length: 16
v_call: TRBV7-3
cdr3_nt: TGTGCCAGCAGACGGGCTCAGAGTTATAGCAATCAGCCCCAGCATTTT
cdr3_aa: CASRRAQSYSNQPQHF

d_call: -
clone_size: once
j_call: TRBJ1-5
cdr3_length: 19
v_call: TRBV28
cdr3_nt: TGTGCCAGCAGTTTATGGGGGACGGACGCCCTGGGGAGCAATCAGCCCCAGCATTTT
cdr3_aa: CASSLWGTDALGSNQPQHF

d_call: -
clone_size: -
j_call: TRBJ1-6
cdr3_length: 13
v_call: TRBV19
cdr3_nt: TGTGCCAGTAGTCCCGTAGTTAATTCACCCCTCCACTTT
cdr3_aa: CASSPVVNSPLHF

d_call: -
clone_size: -
j_call: TRBJ1-2
cdr3_length: 12
v_call: TRBV6-5
cdr3_nt: TGTGCCAGCAGTCCCCAGGGGTATGGCTACACCTTC
cdr3_aa: CASSPQGYGYTF

d_call: -
clone_size: -
j_call: TRBJ2-3
cdr3_length: 11
v_call: TRBV24-1
cdr3_nt: TGTGCCACCAGTGCTGAAGATACGCAGTATTTT
cdr3_aa: CATSAEDTQYF

d_call: -
clone_size: -
j_call: TRBJ2-7
cdr3_length: 12
v_call: TRBV10-3
cdr3_nt: TGTGCCATCAGTGAAGAGGACTACGAGCAGTACTTC
cdr3_aa: CAISEEDYEQYF

d_call: TRBD2
clone_size: -
j_call: TRBJ2-1
cdr3_length: 17
v_call: TRBV11-2
cdr3_nt: TGTGCCAGCAGCCAATACTCCGCCGGGGGGGGTCACAATGAGCAGTTCTTC
cdr3_aa: CASSQYSAGGGHNEQFF